This paragraph covers one T cell receptor (beta chain) sequence. As yet, its antigen is unknown. Peripheral blood, together with lesional scalp punch biopsies, was collected from alopecia areata patients. These data come from a study of CD8+ T cells in alopecia areata. Sequencing used cDNA as its template, made by extracting RNA and reverse transcribing it. Repertoires were generated with immunoSEQ multiplex PCR, while TCRdb's copy carries only in-frame clones and drops some. The top ten clones hold approximately 40% of a sample with approximately 30,000 clones, roughly half of them seen once. Study-level findings and limits: An increase in clonality over normal scalp was evident in lesional scalp, especially alopecia totalis/universalis. Resident alphabeta T-cell populations of normal skin are likewise subject to sequencing in scalp samples.

Losses at the gene ends were 7 bases for V and 2 bases for J; bases not matched to a gene: 3. This CDR3 region has 13 residues. The germline V gene has CDR1 MNHNY and CDR2 SVGAGI (reference sequence). The V call is TRBV6-6, the J call TRBJ2-3; 7 bases line up with TRBD2. The sequence was obtained from a human donor with alopecia areata. Sequenced input: NKG2D-high CD8+ T cells sorted from blood. Here the CDR3 DNA reads TGTGCCAGCACCCTAGCGGCCACAGATACGCAGTATTTT. As protein: CASTLAATDTQYF.